Only a few counts were recorded for the clone carrying this T cell receptor (beta chain). Two negative PCRs, clearance, or symptom resolution had been documented for recovered Cohort 3 donors. The data belong to a study of blood T cell repertoires in COVID-19. Study background: Sites across the United States, Italy and Spain contributed samples from acute and convalescent COVID-19. The analysed material was cDNA or gDNA that came from T cells, B-cell-depleted T cells, or PBMCs.

This CDR3 region has 15 residues. Per the germline V gene, CDR1 is SGHNT and CDR2 is YENEEA. The V and J ends lost 10 bases and 6 bases, in that order; junction bases with no gene match: 15. Produced via immunoSEQ multiplex PCR; TCRdb's table is partial and in-frame only. The repertoire includes roughly 250,000 clones, 75% to 95% of them detected once, and under 2.5% sits in the top ten. Sequences were obtained from PBMCs or T cells enriched from blood (not recorded which). The source of this sequence is a woman aged 18-29 years who had recovered from COVID-19. V is TRBV11-3 and J is TRBJ1-5; 7 nucleotides align to TRBD1. CDR3: CATSTTGLRGQPQHF. The CDR3 nucleotides read TGTGCCACTTCAACGACAGGGCTGAGGGGTCAGCCCCAGCATTTT.